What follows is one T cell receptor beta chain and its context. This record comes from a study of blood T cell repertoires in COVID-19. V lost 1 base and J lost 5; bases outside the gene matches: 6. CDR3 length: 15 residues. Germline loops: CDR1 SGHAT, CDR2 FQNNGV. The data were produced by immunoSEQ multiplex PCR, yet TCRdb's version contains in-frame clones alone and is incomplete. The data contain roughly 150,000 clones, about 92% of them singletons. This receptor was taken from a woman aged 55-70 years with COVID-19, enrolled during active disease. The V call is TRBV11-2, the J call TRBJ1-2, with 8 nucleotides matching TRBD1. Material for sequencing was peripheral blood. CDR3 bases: TGTGCCAGCAGCTTAGCCGCAGGGGGCCGGTATGGCTACACCTTC. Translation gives CASSLAAGGRYGYTF.